These T cell receptor beta chains were read from a single sample in a study of blood T cells in healthy people across ages. TCRdb re-derived calls from the 5' RACE reads in MiXCR, one entry per CDR3 protein. The table includes hundreds of thousands of distinct CDR3 sequences, 40% to 50% detected once. The specimen was blood. Every receptor here comes from a man between 60 and 75 years old in good health. Each CDR3 is given with its conserved first and last residue. D genes are given only for firm matches. Some rows have no size entry. The others give once, few or many, or a class for an expanded clone.

d_gene	abundance	j_gene	v_gene	len	CDR3aa	CDR3nt
-	few	TRBJ2-7	TRBV7-2	16	CASSNPLMRLPYEQYF	TGTGCCAGCAGCAATCCACTCATGAGGCTACCCTACGAGCAGTACTTC
-	few	TRBJ2-3	TRBV11-2	14	CASSSTRGTDTQYF	TGTGCCAGCAGCTCGACCCGCGGCACAGATACGCAGTATTTT
TRBD1	-	TRBJ2-1	TRBV6-2/TRBV6-3	15	CARSAGQGIVNEQFF	TGTGCCAGAAGTGCGGGACAGGGGATCGTCAATGAGCAGTTCTTC
TRBD1	-	TRBJ2-6	TRBV3-1	18	CASSQVPGGPSGANVLTF	TGTGCCAGCAGCCAAGTACCAGGGGGCCCCTCTGGGGCCAACGTCCTGACTTTC
-	-	TRBJ1-1	TRBV5-1	17	CASSPGWGGQKNTEAFF	TGCGCCAGCAGCCCCGGCTGGGGGGGCCAAAAGAACACTGAAGCTTTCTTT
TRBD1	-	TRBJ2-5	TRBV9	15	CASSMAGTGGETQYF	TGTGCCAGCAGTATGGCCGGGACAGGGGGGGAGACCCAGTACTTC
-	-	TRBJ1-1	TRBV24-1	13	CATSDGMNTEAFF	TGTGCCACCAGTGACGGAATGAACACTGAAGCTTTCTTT
-	many	TRBJ2-3	TRBV7-2	11	CASSPLDTQYF	TGTGCCAGCAGCCCCTTAGATACGCAGTATTTT
TRBD1	-	TRBJ2-3	TRBV28	18	CASSPPGTGAFSTDTQYF	TGTGCCAGCAGTCCACCCGGGACAGGGGCGTTTTCCACAGATACGCAGTATTTT
TRBD1	-	TRBJ2-1	TRBV7-9	16	CASSTYRDRVHNEQFF	TGTGCCAGCAGCACGTACCGGGACAGGGTCCACAATGAGCAGTTCTTC
-	many	TRBJ1-6	TRBV7-9	14	CASTAGAYNSPLHF	TGTGCCAGCACCGCAGGGGCCTATAATTCACCCCTCCACTTT
TRBD1	-	TRBJ2-7	TRBV12-3/TRBV12-4	15	CASSPHRDRGSEQYF	TGTGCCAGCAGTCCACACCGGGACAGAGGGTCCGAGCAGTACTTC
-	-	TRBJ2-4	TRBV4-1	14	CASSPGAAKNIQYF	TGCGCCAGCAGCCCCGGGGCAGCCAAAAACATTCAGTACTTC
-	-	TRBJ1-1	TRBV10-3	17	CAISGSGVRQLNTEAFF	TGTGCCATCAGTGGGTCAGGGGTAAGACAACTGAACACTGAAGCTTTCTTT
-	-	TRBJ2-7	TRBV6-1	11	CASTGHYEQYF	TGTGCCAGCACCGGACACTACGAGCAGTACTTC
-	many	TRBJ2-7	TRBV11-2	10	CASSSNEQYF	TGTGCCAGCAGCTCAAACGAGCAGTACTTC
-	few	TRBJ1-1	TRBV20-1	12	CSAKGDRPEAFF	TGCAGTGCCAAGGGGGATAGGCCTGAAGCTTTCTTT
-	once	TRBJ1-1	TRBV9	15	CASSVWGSENTEAFF	TGTGCCAGCAGCGTATGGGGCAGTGAGAACACTGAAGCTTTCTTT
-	-	TRBJ2-3	TRBV11-3	15	CASSLGTLQGDTQYF	TGTGCCAGCAGCTTAGGGACGTTACAGGGAGATACGCAGTATTTT
-	-	TRBJ2-7	TRBV4-1	13	CASSYYQNYEQYF	TGCGCCAGCAGCTATTACCAAAACTACGAGCAGTACTTC
TRBD2	-	TRBJ2-7	TRBV4-3	19	CASSQGTSGGAEYYNEQYF	TGCGCCAGCAGCCAAGGGACTAGCGGGGGGGCCGAGTACTACAATGAGCAGTACTTC
TRBD1	few	TRBJ1-2	TRBV20-1	17	CSARDLRQGGSHYGYTF	TGCAGTGCTAGAGATCTAAGACAGGGAGGGTCGCACTATGGCTACACCTTC
-	-	TRBJ1-2	TRBV6-2/TRBV6-3	13	CASSDSRGYGYTF	TGTGCCAGCAGTGACTCGAGGGGCTATGGCTACACCTTC
-	few	TRBJ2-5	TRBV12-3/TRBV12-4	15	CASSFSYSGQETQYF	TGTGCCAGCAGTTTCTCGTATTCGGGACAAGAGACCCAGTACTTC
-	-	TRBJ2-1	TRBV6-2/TRBV6-3	15	CASSNRVGSYNEQFF	TGTGCCAGCAGTAACAGGGTAGGGTCCTACAATGAGCAGTTCTTC
TRBD2	-	TRBJ2-5	TRBV5-1	15	CASSLGLALQETQYF	TGCGCCAGCAGCTTGGGACTAGCTCTACAAGAGACCCAGTACTTC
-	-	TRBJ1-2	TRBV27	13	CASSARDFYGYTF	TGTGCCAGCAGTGCCAGGGACTTCTATGGCTACACCTTC
-	-	TRBJ1-2	TRBV5-1	11	CASSFGGINTF	TGCGCCAGCAGCTTCGGGGGTATTAACACCTTC
-	-	TRBJ2-5	TRBV3-1	13	CASSQGRGGTQYF	TGTGCCAGCAGCCAAGGGCGGGGTGGGACCCAGTACTTC
TRBD2	-	TRBJ2-7	TRBV5-6	15	CASRPWGGRSYEQYF	TGTGCCAGCAGGCCATGGGGGGGTAGGAGCTACGAGCAGTACTTC
-	few	TRBJ2-7	TRBV6-2/TRBV6-3	16	CASNPLQGDQFYEQYF	TGTGCCAGCAACCCCCTCCAGGGCGACCAATTTTACGAGCAGTACTTC
-	-	TRBJ2-3	TRBV12-3/TRBV12-4	11	CASTFRDTQYF	TGTGCCAGCACCTTTAGAGATACGCAGTATTTT
-	-	TRBJ2-7	TRBV30	14	CAWSLGRSSYEQYF	TGTGCCTGGAGCTTGGGCAGAAGCTCCTACGAGCAGTACTTC
TRBD2	-	TRBJ2-7	TRBV4-3	15	CASSHLAGARNEQYF	TGCGCCAGCAGCCATCTAGCGGGGGCTCGGAACGAGCAGTACTTC
-	-	TRBJ2-3	TRBV9	15	CASSEHSGPTDTQYF	TGTGCCAGCAGCGAGCATAGCGGCCCCACAGATACGCAGTATTTT
-	-	TRBJ1-2	TRBV25-1	14	CASSGDQGDYGYTF	TGTGCCAGCAGCGGGGACCAGGGTGACTATGGCTACACCTTC
TRBD2	few	TRBJ2-3	TRBV20-1	17	CSARSRTSGGVTDTQYF	TGCAGTGCTAGATCCCGGACTAGCGGGGGTGTGACAGATACGCAGTATTTT
-	-	TRBJ2-6	TRBV2	19	CASRTSLFARGSGANVLTF	TGTGCCAGCAGGACGTCCCTGTTCGCTAGGGGTTCTGGGGCCAACGTCCTGACTTTC
-	-	TRBJ2-7	TRBV6-2/TRBV6-3	12	CASSSFSYEQYF	TGTGCCAGCAGTTCCTTCTCCTACGAGCAGTACTTC
-	-	TRBJ1-5	TRBV6-2/TRBV6-3	16	CASSYSLSLGNQPQHF	TGTGCCAGCAGTTACTCGCTTAGTTTGGGCAATCAGCCCCAGCATTTT
-	few	TRBJ2-5	TRBV4-1	13	CASRGQNQETQYF	TGCGCCAGCAGAGGACAGAACCAAGAGACCCAGTACTTC
TRBD1	-	TRBJ1-1	TRBV28	13	CASRYRGNTEAFF	TGTGCCAGCAGGTACAGGGGGAACACTGAAGCTTTCTTT
-	once	TRBJ2-5	TRBV7-9	16	CASSPRPLDKQETQYF	TGTGCCAGCAGTCCACGTCCCCTGGACAAACAAGAGACCCAGTACTTC
TRBD1	-	TRBJ1-2	TRBV13	14	CASSPRTGNYGCTF	TGTGCCAGCAGCCCTCGGACAGGGAACTATGGCTGCACCTTC
-	many	TRBJ2-2	TRBV29-1	17	CSVDPRTNPHCTGELFF	TGCAGCGTTGATCCCCGGACTAACCCCCATTGTACCGGGGAGCTGTTTTTT